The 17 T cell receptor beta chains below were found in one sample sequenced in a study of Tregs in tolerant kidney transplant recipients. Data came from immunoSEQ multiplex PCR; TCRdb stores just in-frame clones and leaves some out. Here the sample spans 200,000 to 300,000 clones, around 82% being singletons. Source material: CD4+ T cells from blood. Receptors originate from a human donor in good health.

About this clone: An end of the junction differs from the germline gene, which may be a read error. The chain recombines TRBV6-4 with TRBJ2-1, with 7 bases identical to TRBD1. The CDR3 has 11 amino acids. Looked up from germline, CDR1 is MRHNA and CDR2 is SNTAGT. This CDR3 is CASSDRGPIIF. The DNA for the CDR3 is TGTGCCAGCAGTGACAGGGGGCCGATAATCTTC.

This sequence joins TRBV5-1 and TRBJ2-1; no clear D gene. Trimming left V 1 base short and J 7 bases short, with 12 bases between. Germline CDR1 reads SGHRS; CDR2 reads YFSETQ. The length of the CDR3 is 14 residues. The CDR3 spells CASSLTATRNEQFF. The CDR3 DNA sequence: TGCGCCAGCAGCTTGACAGCAACCCGGAATGAGCAGTTCTTC.

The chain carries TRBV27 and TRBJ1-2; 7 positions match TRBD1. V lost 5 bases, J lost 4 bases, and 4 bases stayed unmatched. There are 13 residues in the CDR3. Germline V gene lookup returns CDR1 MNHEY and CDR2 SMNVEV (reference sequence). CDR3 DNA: TGTGCCAGCAGTCAACAGGGGCTCTATGGCTACACCTTC. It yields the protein CASSQQGLYGYTF.

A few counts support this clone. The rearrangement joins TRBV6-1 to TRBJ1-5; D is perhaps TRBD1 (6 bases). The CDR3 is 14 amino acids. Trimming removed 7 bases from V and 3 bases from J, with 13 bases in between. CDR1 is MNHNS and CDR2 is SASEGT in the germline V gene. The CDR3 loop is CASIYGGANQPQHF. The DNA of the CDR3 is TGTGCCAGCATATATGGGGGGGCCAATCAGCCCCAGCATTTT.

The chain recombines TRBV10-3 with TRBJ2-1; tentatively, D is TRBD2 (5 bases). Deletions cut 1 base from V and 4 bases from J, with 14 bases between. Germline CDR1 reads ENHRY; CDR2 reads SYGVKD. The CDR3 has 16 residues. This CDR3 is CAISEYEVGRYNEQFF. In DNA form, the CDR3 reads TGTGCCATCAGTGAGTACGAGGTAGGGAGATACAATGAGCAGTTCTTC.

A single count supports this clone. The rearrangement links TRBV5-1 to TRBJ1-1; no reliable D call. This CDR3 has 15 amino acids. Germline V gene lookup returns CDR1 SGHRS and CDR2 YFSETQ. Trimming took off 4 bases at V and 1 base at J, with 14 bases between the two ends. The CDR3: CASSPTTFKNTEAFF. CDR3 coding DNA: TGCGCCAGCAGCCCTACCACCTTTAAGAACACTGAAGCTTTCTTT.

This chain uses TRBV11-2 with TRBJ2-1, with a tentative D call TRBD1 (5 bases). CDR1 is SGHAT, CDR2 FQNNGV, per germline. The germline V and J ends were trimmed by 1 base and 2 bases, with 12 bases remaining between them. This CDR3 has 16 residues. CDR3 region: CASSLAARVAYNEQFF. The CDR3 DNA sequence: TGTGCCAGCAGCTTAGCCGCCAGGGTAGCCTACAATGAGCAGTTCTTC.

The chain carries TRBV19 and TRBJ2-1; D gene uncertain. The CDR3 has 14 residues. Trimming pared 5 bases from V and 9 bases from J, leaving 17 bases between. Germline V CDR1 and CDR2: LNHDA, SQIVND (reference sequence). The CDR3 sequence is CASSSTRIFAEQFF. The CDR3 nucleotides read TGTGCCAGTAGTTCTACGAGGATTTTTGCTGAGCAGTTCTTC.

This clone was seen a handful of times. Here the CDR3 reads CASSKREGATYEQYF. CDR3 DNA: TGTGCCAGCAGCAAGAGAGAGGGGGCCACCTACGAGCAGTACTTC. The chain couples TRBV6-5 to TRBJ2-7, with 7 bases fitting TRBD1. In germline, CDR1 is MNHEY, CDR2 SVGAGI. This CDR3 comprises 15 residues. The ends lost 6 bases at V and 2 bases at J; junction bases unmatched: 10.

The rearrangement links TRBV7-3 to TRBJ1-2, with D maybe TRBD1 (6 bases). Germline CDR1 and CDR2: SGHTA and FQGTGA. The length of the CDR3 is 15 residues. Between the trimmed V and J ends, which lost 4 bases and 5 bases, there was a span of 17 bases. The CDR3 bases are TGTGCCAGCAGCTACCGGGACATTCCTCTATATGGCTACACCTTC. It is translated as CASSYRDIPLYGYTF.

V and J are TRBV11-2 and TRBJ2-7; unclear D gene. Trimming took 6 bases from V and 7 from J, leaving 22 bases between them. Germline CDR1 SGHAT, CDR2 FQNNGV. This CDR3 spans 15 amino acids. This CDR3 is CASRVSAAGPGEQYF. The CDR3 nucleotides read TGTGCCAGCAGGGTGTCGGCCGCTGGTCCGGGTGAGCAGTACTTC.

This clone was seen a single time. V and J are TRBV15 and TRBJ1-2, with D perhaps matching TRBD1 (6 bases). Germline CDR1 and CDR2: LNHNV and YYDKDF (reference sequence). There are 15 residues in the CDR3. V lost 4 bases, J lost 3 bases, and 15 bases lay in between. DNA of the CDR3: TGTGCCACCAGCATACAGGGACCGTTTGACTATGGCTACACCTTC. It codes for CATSIQGPFDYGYTF.

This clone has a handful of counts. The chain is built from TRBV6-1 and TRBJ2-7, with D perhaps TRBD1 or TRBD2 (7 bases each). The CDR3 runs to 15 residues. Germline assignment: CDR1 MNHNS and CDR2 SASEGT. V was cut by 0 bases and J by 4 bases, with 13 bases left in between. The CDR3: CASSEARQGGYEQYF. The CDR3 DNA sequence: TGTGCCAGCAGTGAAGCCCGACAGGGAGGGTACGAGCAGTACTTC.

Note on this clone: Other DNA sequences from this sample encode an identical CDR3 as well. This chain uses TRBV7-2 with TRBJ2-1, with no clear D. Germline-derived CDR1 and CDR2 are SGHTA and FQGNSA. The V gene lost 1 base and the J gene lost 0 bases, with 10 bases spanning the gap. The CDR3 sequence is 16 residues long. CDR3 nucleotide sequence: TGTGCCAGCAGCTTAGGTGGGTCGAGCTCCTACAATGAGCAGTTCTTC. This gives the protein CASSLGGSSSYNEQFF.

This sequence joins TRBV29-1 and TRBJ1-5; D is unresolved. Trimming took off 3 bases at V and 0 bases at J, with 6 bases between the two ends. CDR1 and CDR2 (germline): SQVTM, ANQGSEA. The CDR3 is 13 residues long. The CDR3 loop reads CSVEENSNQPQHF. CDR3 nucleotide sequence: TGCAGCGTTGAGGAGAATAGCAATCAGCCCCAGCATTTT.

The CDR3: CASSFRGSEAFF. The CDR3 coding sequence is TGTGCCAGCAGCTTTAGGGGTAGTGAAGCTTTCTTT. The chain links TRBV6-5 to TRBJ1-1, with D possibly being TRBD1 (5 bases). The CDR3 covers 12 residues. Germline-derived CDR1 and CDR2 are MNHEY and SVGAGI. V gave up 6 bases and J gave up 7 bases, with 12 bases separating them.

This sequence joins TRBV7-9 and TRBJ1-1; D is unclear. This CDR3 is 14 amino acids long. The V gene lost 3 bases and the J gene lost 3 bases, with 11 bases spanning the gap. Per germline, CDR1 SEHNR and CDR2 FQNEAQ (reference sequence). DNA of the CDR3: TGTGCCAGCAGCTTCCCGGGATGGGACACTGAAGCTTTCTTT. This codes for CASSFPGWDTEAFF.